The rows below give T cell receptor beta chains drawn from one sample of a study of CD8+CD57+ T cells in acquired aplastic anemia. TCRdb reprocessed the reads via MiXCR and lists one record per CDR3 protein. Among fewer than 250,000 distinct CDR3 sequences listed, around 45% were seen once. Sequencing was done on a sample of sorted CD4+, CD8+, or CD8+CD57+ T cells (not recorded which) from PBMCs. Receptors were obtained from a human donor with aplastic anemia. The CDR3 runs from the conserved cysteine through the conserved F or W. D genes are given only for firm matches. Only part of the rows carry a size: once, few, many, or a class if the clone is expanded.

J gene | V gene | clone size | D gene | CDR3 protein | CDR3 DNA
TRBJ1-4 | TRBV15 | many | . | CATSPQIATNEKLFF | TGTGCCACCAGTCCGCAAATTGCAACTAATGAAAAACTGTTTTTT
TRBJ1-5 | TRBV2 | . | . | CASRSYWAQPQHF | TGTGCCAGCAGGTCGTACTGGGCTCAGCCCCAGCATTTT
TRBJ1-1 | TRBV5-1 | many | . | CASSLSEGRNTEAFF | TGCGCCAGCAGCTTATCAGAGGGACGGAACACTGAAGCTTTCTTT
TRBJ1-1 | TRBV4-1 | many | . | CASSPNPDNTEAFF | TGCGCCAGCAGCCCTAACCCAGATAACACTGAAGCTTTCTTT
TRBJ2-7 | TRBV20-1 | many | TRBD2 | CSAPDRGTSLLEQYF | TGCAGTGCCCCGGACCGCGGGACTAGTCTTCTCGAGCAGTACTTC
TRBJ2-7 | TRBV20-1 | few | . | CSASMGGRLEQYF | TGCAGTGCTAGTATGGGGGGCCGTCTCGAGCAGTACTTC
TRBJ2-1 | TRBV20-1 | . | TRBD2 | CSASSGGVYNEQFF | TGCAGTGCTTCTAGCGGGGGGGTATACAATGAGCAGTTCTTC
TRBJ2-1 | TRBV10-3 | . | TRBD1 | CAISEGQGRVGEQFF | TGTGCCATCAGTGAGGGACAGGGGAGGGTTGGTGAGCAGTTCTTC
TRBJ2-3 | TRBV25-1 | many | TRBD1 | CASSGTGGRDTQYF | TGTGCCAGCAGTGGGACAGGGGGCAGAGATACGCAGTATTTT
TRBJ2-2 | TRBV7-6 | many | . | CASSLRTTGELFF | TGTGCCAGCAGCTTAAGGACTACCGGGGAGCTGTTTTTT
TRBJ2-2 | TRBV6-4 | many | TRBD1 | CASSDGTDNTGELFF | TGTGCCAGCAGTGACGGGACAGATAACACCGGGGAGCTGTTTTTT
TRBJ2-7 | TRBV7-8 | . | . | CASRWAKGPYEQYF | TGTGCCAGCCGCTGGGCCAAGGGACCCTACGAGCAGTACTTC
TRBJ1-5 | TRBV20-1 | . | . | CSATDAGSNQPQHF | TGCAGTGCTACCGATGCAGGGAGCAATCAGCCCCAGCATTTT
TRBJ2-2 | TRBV15 | many | . | CATSPGSSSAGNTGELFF | TGTGCCACCAGCCCTGGAAGTTCTAGCGCGGGGAACACCGGGGAGCTGTTTTTT
TRBJ2-3 | TRBV9 | . | . | CTSSAEGTDTQYF | TGTACCAGCAGCGCAGAGGGCACAGATACGCAGTATTTT
TRBJ2-7 | TRBV20-1 | . | . | CSATGTVYEQYF | TGCAGTGCCACCGGGACGGTCTACGAGCAGTACTTC
TRBJ2-7 | TRBV13 | many | . | CASSPGTGYYEQYF | TGTGCCAGCAGCCCCGGGACGGGTTACTACGAGCAGTACTTC
TRBJ1-6 | TRBV10-3 | few | TRBD1 | CAISRTGYGVSPLHF | TGTGCCATCAGTCGGACAGGCTATGGGGTTTCACCCCTCCACTTT
TRBJ2-7 | TRBV7-8 | many | TRBD1 | CASSFRGTGVLYEQYF | TGTGCCAGCAGCTTCCGCGGGACAGGGGTCCTCTACGAGCAGTACTTC
TRBJ2-3 | TRBV4-1 | . | . | CASSQVSGWGADTQYF | TGCGCCAGCAGCCAAGTTTCCGGGTGGGGCGCAGATACGCAGTATTTT
TRBJ2-3 | TRBV29-1 | . | TRBD1 | CSVYRTGSTDTQYF | TGCAGCGTCTACCGGACAGGGAGTACAGATACGCAGTATTTT
TRBJ1-6 | TRBV27 | . | . | CASSLPRGPSPLHF | TGTGCCAGCAGTTTACCCAGGGGCCCTTCACCCCTCCACTTT
TRBJ1-2 | TRBV10-3 | . | TRBD1 | CAISEGTGLLRSGYTF | TGTGCCATCAGTGAAGGGACAGGGTTGCTAAGGTCTGGCTACACCTTC
TRBJ2-5 | TRBV2 | . | . | CASSDLSWETQYF | TGTGCCAGCAGTGATCTCAGTTGGGAGACCCAGTACTTC
TRBJ2-7 | TRBV15 | . | . | CATSRDRQADEQYF | TGTGCCACCAGCAGAGATCGGCAGGCGGACGAGCAGTACTTC
TRBJ2-7 | TRBV7-8 | few | . | CASSTRTDPYEQYF | TGTGCCAGCAGCACCCGGACCGATCCCTACGAGCAGTACTTC
TRBJ1-1 | TRBV19 | . | TRBD1 | CASSRQGWGEAFF | TGTGCCAGTAGTCGACAGGGGTGGGGTGAAGCTTTCTTT
TRBJ2-1 | TRBV10-2 | . | TRBD1 | CASRQRQGSLNEQFF | TGCGCCAGCAGACAGCGACAGGGTTCGTTGAATGAGCAGTTCTTC
TRBJ2-7 | TRBV5-6 | many | . | CASSDEYEQYF | TGTGCCAGCAGCGATGAATACGAGCAGTACTTC
TRBJ2-1 | TRBV2 | . | TRBD1 | CASSEAPGQGNNEQFF | TGTGCCAGCAGTGAAGCGCCGGGACAGGGGAACAATGAGCAGTTCTTC
TRBJ2-3 | TRBV19 | many | . | CASSIGVWGTDTQYF | TGTGCCAGTAGTATTGGCGTATGGGGCACAGATACGCAGTATTTT
TRBJ2-3 | TRBV9 | . | . | CASSVANGMADTQYF | TGTGCCAGCAGCGTAGCTAATGGGATGGCAGATACGCAGTATTTT
TRBJ1-3 | TRBV7-9 | many | . | CASSRRDGSGNTIYF | TGTGCCAGCAGCCGCAGGGATGGCTCTGGAAACACCATATATTTT
TRBJ1-5 | TRBV2 | . | TRBD1 | CAGRNLRDSAESSNQPQHF | TGTGCCGGCAGAAACCTCCGGGACAGTGCAGAGAGTAGCAATCAGCCCCAGCATTTT
TRBJ2-7 | TRBV7-6 | few | TRBD2 | CASSLAMASGAQYF | TGTGCCAGCAGCTTAGCGATGGCTAGCGGGGCGCAGTACTTC
TRBJ1-2 | TRBV7-9 | many | . | CAIPTDTYGYTF | TGTGCCATTCCAACAGATACTTATGGCTACACCTTC
TRBJ2-5 | TRBV12-3/TRBV12-4 | many | TRBD2 | CASSPLTGGQETQYF | TGTGCCAGCAGTCCCCTCACGGGAGGACAAGAGACCCAGTACTTC
TRBJ2-1 | TRBV5-8 | many | . | CASSLGQGDPFF | TGTGCCAGCAGCTTGGGGCAGGGTGACCCGTTCTTC
TRBJ2-7 | TRBV15 | . | . | CATSRDLGEAHEQYF | TGTGCCACCAGCAGAGATCTTGGGGAGGCCCACGAGCAGTACTTC
TRBJ1-1 | TRBV6-5 | many | TRBD1 | CASSWDRGTEAFF | TGTGCCAGCAGTTGGGACAGGGGCACTGAAGCTTTCTTT
TRBJ2-7 | TRBV7-9 | . | TRBD2 | CASSRTSGPYEQYF | TGTGCCAGCAGCAGAACTAGCGGGCCCTACGAGCAGTACTTC
TRBJ2-7 | TRBV10-2 | many | TRBD2 | CASWSSSGSTRFEQYF | TGCGCCAGCTGGTCCTCTAGCGGGAGTACGCGTTTTGAGCAGTACTTC
TRBJ1-5 | TRBV2 | . | . | CASSQDPQRIQPQHF | TGTGCCAGCAGCCAGGACCCCCAAAGGATTCAGCCCCAGCATTTT
TRBJ2-7 | TRBV5-6 | many | . | CASSFRSSYEQYF | TGTGCCAGCAGCTTCCGGTCCTCCTACGAGCAGTACTTC
TRBJ2-7 | TRBV18 | few | TRBD2 | CASSHLRGVSYEQYF | TGTGCCAGCTCACACCTTCGGGGGGTCTCCTACGAGCAGTACTTC
TRBJ2-3 | TRBV7-2 | . | . | CASRDRKGTDTQYF | TGTGCCAGCAGGGACAGAAAGGGCACAGATACGCAGTATTTT
TRBJ2-7 | TRBV13 | many | TRBD2 | CASSSYTSGSSYEQYF | TGTGCCAGCAGCTCCTACACTAGCGGGAGCTCCTACGAGCAGTACTTC
TRBJ1-1 | TRBV6-6 | many | . | CASSYLGQTEAFF | TGTGCCAGCAGTTACCTAGGACAGACCGAAGCTTTCTTT
TRBJ1-1 | TRBV6-1 | . | TRBD1 | CASSVWDDRVAEAFF | TGTGCCAGCAGTGTATGGGATGACAGGGTGGCTGAAGCTTTCTTT
TRBJ1-6 | TRBV7-8 | . | . | CASSLAIGTNSPLHF | TGTGCCAGCAGCTTAGCGATAGGAACCAACTCACCCCTCCACTTT
TRBJ2-1 | TRBV2 | . | TRBD2 | CASMLAGANEQFF | TGTGCCAGCATGCTAGCGGGAGCAAATGAGCAGTTCTTC